Listed here is a single T cell receptor beta chain. The antigen remains unidentified. This record comes from a study of shared clonotypes between healthy human individuals. The study's findings and limits: Generation probability values for non-shared clonotypes were lower than those for clonotypes shared by all four donors. Clonotype sharing across a handful of donors was observed for 4.5% to 6.5% of naive CD4 clonotypes. Sequencing of the sorted subsets was shown by rarefaction to be incomplete despite large depth.

Germline CDR1 LGHNA, CDR2 YSLEER. The CDR3 has 13 residues. Trimming removed 1 base from V and 5 bases from J, with 8 bases in between. Samples underwent the assay at deep level. Sequenced by immunoSEQ multiplex PCR; TCRdb stores in-frame clones only, minus some. The sample lists some 2,500,000 clones, under 95% seen once, with about 0.38% in the top ten. This clonotype originated in a man younger than 30 in good health. Some clones in this sample may be carry-over from other donors' samples. Source material: naive CD4+ T cells from PBMCs. Subset specified: CD45RA+ positively selected. This chain joins TRBV4-3 and TRBJ1-1; D perhaps matches TRBD1 (5 bases). CDR3 residues: CASSQGGNTEAFF. CDR3 nucleotides: TGCGCCAGCAGCCAAGGGGGGAATACTGAAGCTTTCTTT.